Listed below are T cell receptor gamma chains from one sample, sequenced in a study of intestinal T cells in coeliac disease. TCRdb reanalysed the multiplex PCR reads via CATT. The sample gives about a thousand gamma-chain clones, approximately 50% of which show up once; about 30% is in the top ten. Sample: a duodenal biopsy. Every receptor here comes from a human donor who served as a control with a normal duodenal biopsy, not a healthy volunteer. CDR3s include the opening cysteine and the closing phenylalanine or tryptophan. Rows may omit the clone size; those that give it use once, few, many or a size class.

v_call: TRGV10; cdr3_length: 17; j_call: TRGJP1; clone_size: once; cdr3_aa: CAAWGVPSRTTGWFKIF
v_call: TRGV2; cdr3_length: 14; j_call: TRGJP2; clone_size: NA; cdr3_aa: CATWEADSDWIKTF
v_call: TRGV4; cdr3_length: 15; j_call: TRGJP1; clone_size: NA; cdr3_aa: CATWDKPSLGWFKIF
v_call: TRGV11; cdr3_length: 14; j_call: TRGJP2; clone_size: NA; cdr3_aa: CAWLEGKGLGSKTF
v_call: TRGV8; cdr3_length: 11; j_call: TRGJ1/TRGJ2; clone_size: NA; cdr3_aa: CAPGIRVKKLF
v_call: TRGV4; cdr3_length: 14; j_call: TRGJ1/TRGJ2; clone_size: NA; cdr3_aa: CATWVGRSYYKKLF
v_call: TRGV3; cdr3_length: 15; j_call: TRGJ1/TRGJ2; clone_size: NA; cdr3_aa: CATSGQAAVIYKKLF
v_call: TRGV2; cdr3_length: 15; j_call: TRGJ1/TRGJ2; clone_size: NA; cdr3_aa: CATLGRAEVRSEKLF
v_call: TRGV3; cdr3_length: 11; j_call: TRGJ1/TRGJ2; clone_size: large; cdr3_aa: CATCSFLKKLF
v_call: TRGV8; cdr3_length: 12; j_call: TRGJ1/TRGJ2; clone_size: NA; cdr3_aa: CATWDRWVRKLF
v_call: TRGV8; cdr3_length: 15; j_call: TRGJ1/TRGJ2; clone_size: NA; cdr3_aa: CAPGIVFPNYYKKLF
v_call: TRGV2; cdr3_length: 11; j_call: TRGJP2; clone_size: large; cdr3_aa: CATWRDWIKTF
v_call: TRGV11; cdr3_length: 11; j_call: TRGJ1/TRGJ2; clone_size: once; cdr3_aa: CACWIGLKKLF
v_call: TRGV8; cdr3_length: 12; j_call: TRGJ1/TRGJ2; clone_size: NA; cdr3_aa: CATWDRWGKKLF
v_call: TRGV2; cdr3_length: 14; j_call: TRGJP1; clone_size: few; cdr3_aa: CATWDGPWCWFKIF
v_call: TRGV4; cdr3_length: 15; j_call: TRGJP1; clone_size: NA; cdr3_aa: CATWDGLARSWFKIF
v_call: TRGV2; cdr3_length: 11; j_call: TRGJ1/TRGJ2; clone_size: few; cdr3_aa: CATWAGGMKLF
v_call: TRGV8; cdr3_length: 16; j_call: TRGJP2; clone_size: NA; cdr3_aa: CAHLVPTYSSDWIKTF
v_call: TRGV10; cdr3_length: 14; j_call: TRGJP1; clone_size: NA; cdr3_aa: CAAWDHISFGFKIF
v_call: TRGV9; cdr3_length: 14; j_call: TRGJ1/TRGJ2; clone_size: NA; cdr3_aa: CACGEGGSNYKKLF